A single sample is the source of the 25 T cell receptor beta chains below, sequenced in a study of vaccination effects on CD4 cells after COVID-19. TCRdb's table, derived via immunoSEQ multiplex PCR, lists solely in-frame clones and lacks some. Among roughly 25,000 clones listed, about 71% were seen once. Sequencing followed a ViraFEST assay step that expanded antigen-specific CD4+ T cells with viral peptide pools. The culture ran for less than 12 days, and then CD4+ T cells were isolated. Having tested negative for nucleocapsid antibodies, the vaccine recipients showed no prior SARS-CoV-2 infection. Which antigens these TCRs recognize remains unknown. The specimen comprised CD4+ T cells from PBMCs cultured with HCoV-OC43 spike peptides, sampled before COVID-19 vaccination. Sample subset: HCoV-OC43 spike overlapping peptide pool stimulation. Receptors originate from a human donor who received a COVID-19 vaccine.

The V call is TRBV4-1, the J call TRBJ1-3; D gene uncertain. CDR3 length: 18 amino acids. The germline V gene has CDR1 MGHRA and CDR2 YSYEKL. The V and J ends lost 0 bases and 0 bases respectively, with 15 bases between them. This CDR3 reads CASSQDIVGLYSGNTIYF. Here the CDR3 DNA reads TGCGCCAGCAGCCAAGATATTGTCGGCCTTTACTCTGGAAACACCATATATTTT.

This clone was counted once. This chain joins TRBV6-2 or TRBV6-3 and TRBJ2-7, with 9 bases that match TRBD1. Germline V CDR1 and CDR2: MNHEY, SVGEGT. J lost 6 bases, V lost 6 bases, and 12 bases had no gene match. CDR3 length: 15 amino acids. CDR3 in DNA: TGTGCCAGCAGCTCAACAGGGGGCGGAGGTGGCGAGCAGTACTTC. Protein product: CASSSTGGGGGEQYF.

CDR3 sequence reads: CASSPTDAGTDTQYF. The CDR3 bases are TGTGCCAGCAGCCCCACCGACGCGGGAACAGATACGCAGTATTTT. The J gene is TRBJ2-3, the V gene TRBV6-5, with D possibly being TRBD2 (6 bases). V was pared by 6 bases and J by 3 bases, with 16 bases between. This CDR3 contains 15 residues. Germline CDR1 is MNHEY and CDR2 is SVGAGI.

V is TRBV6-5 and J is TRBJ2-3; tentative D call: TRBD1 (6 bases). V was cut by 2 bases and J by 11 bases, with 14 bases left in between. The CDR3 extends over 13 amino acids. Germline V gene sequence: CDR1 MNHEY, CDR2 SVGAGI. The CDR3 nucleotides read TGTGCCAGCAGTTACGGGGGCATTAGTAGGCAGTATTTT. It translates to CASSYGGISRQYF.

Only one count was recorded for this clone. This chain joins TRBV27 and TRBJ2-7, with 7 bases lining up with TRBD1. The CDR3 totals 14 residues. V shed 6 bases and J 0 bases; nucleotides not matched to a gene: 5. CDR1 is MNHEY, CDR2 SMNVEV, per germline (reference sequence). This CDR3 is CASRDRPSSYEQYF. The CDR3 DNA is TGTGCCAGCAGGGACAGGCCAAGCTCCTACGAGCAGTACTTC.

This clone was found a few times. V is TRBV3-1 (or the pseudogene TRBV3-2) and J is TRBJ1-1; 10 nucleotides agree with TRBD1. Germline trimming cut 1 base from V and 11 bases from J; bases unmatched to any gene: 4. The CDR3 loop spans 13 amino acids. Germline V gene sequence: CDR1 LGHDT, CDR2 YNNKEL (reference sequence). The CDR3 protein is CASSQGDRGFAFF. The CDR3 DNA sequence: TGTGCCAGCAGCCAAGGGGACAGGGGATTTGCTTTCTTT.

About this clone: Other DNA sequences from this sample encode an identical CDR3 as well. The chain joins TRBV7-9 to TRBJ1-5, with 7 bases lining up with TRBD1. In germline, CDR1 is SEHNR, CDR2 FQNEAQ (reference sequence). The CDR3 has 14 residues. Trimming cost V 1 base and J 7 bases; bases outside gene matches: 4. CDR3 in DNA: TGTGCCAGCAGCTTAGGACAGGGAGGCCAGCCCCAGCATTTT. Translated, it gives CASSLGQGGQPQHF.

There are a few counts of this clone. The chain has TRBV6-5 and TRBJ1-2; D is ambiguous. The germline gives CDR1 MNHEY, CDR2 SVGAGI. The CDR3 covers 11 residues. The V gene lost 5 bases and the J gene lost 0 bases, with 1 base spanning the gap. This chain's CDR3 is CASSPNYGYTF. DNA for the CDR3: TGTGCCAGCAGTCCTAACTATGGCTACACCTTC.

This clone was counted once. This chain links TRBV29-1 with TRBJ1-5, with a possible D match to TRBD1 (5 bases). The V gene lost 5 bases and the J gene lost 4 bases, with 9 bases spanning the gap. CDR3 length: 12 amino acids. Looked up from germline, CDR1 is SQVTM and CDR2 is ANQGSEA. The DNA of the CDR3 is TGCAGCGTTCAGGGCGAAAATCAGCCCCAGCATTTT. Translated: CSVQGENQPQHF.

The genes are TRBV5-1 and TRBJ2-7, with TRBD1 matching 12 bases. The V segment lost 1 base and the J segment 3 bases; nucleotides outside the gene matches: 5. Germline V gene lookup returns CDR1 SGHRS and CDR2 YFSETQ. This CDR3 is built from 16 residues. This CDR3 is CASSLWGQGANYEQYF. In DNA form, the CDR3 reads TGCGCCAGCAGCTTGTGGGGACAGGGGGCTAACTACGAGCAGTACTTC. Using reference TRBV5-1 and TRBJ2-7 for the parts outside the CDR3, the full variable domain is KAGVTQTPRYLIKTRGQQVTLSCSPISGHRSVSWYQQTPGQGLQFLFEYFSETQRNKGNFPGRFSGRQFSNSRSEMNVSTLELGDSALYLCASSLWGQGANYEQYFGPGTRLTVT.

The CDR3 loop is CASKFSQGTNEKLFF. CDR3 coding DNA: TGTGCCAGCAAGTTTAGCCAGGGGACTAATGAAAAACTGTTTTTT. J is TRBJ1-4 and V is TRBV2; a weak D match, TRBD1 (6 bases). The germline gives CDR1 SNHLY, CDR2 FYNNEI. The V gene lost 7 bases and the J gene lost 2 bases, with 14 bases spanning the gap. The CDR3 is 15 amino acids.

This clone was detected a few times. The chain uses TRBV7-9 and TRBJ1-2; 7 bases map to TRBD1. The germline CDR1 and CDR2 sequences are SEHNR and FQNEAQ (reference sequence). The CDR3 extends over 13 amino acids. V lost 4 bases and J lost 6; bases outside the gene matches: 5. The CDR3 sequence is CASSSNRGHGYTF. DNA of the CDR3: TGTGCCAGCAGCTCAAACAGGGGCCATGGCTACACCTTC.

This clone is termed medium-sized. The rearrangement links TRBV7-6 to TRBJ1-1; D ambiguous. Looked up from germline, CDR1 is SGHVS and CDR2 is FNYEAQ. The CDR3 is 16 amino acids. The V end lost 5 bases, the J end lost 0 bases, and 16 bases lay between the germline ends. Here the CDR3 DNA reads TGTGCCAGCAGCGCAGGACGGACGATTATGAACACTGAAGCTTTCTTT. It yields the protein CASSAGRTIMNTEAFF.

This clone was counted between two and nine times. This chain joins TRBV7-7 and TRBJ2-1; D may be TRBD1 or TRBD2 (6 bases each). Trimming removed 0 bases from V and 4 bases from J, with 10 bases in between. This CDR3 contains 15 residues. In germline, CDR1 is SSHAT, CDR2 FNYEAQ (reference sequence). The CDR3 spells CASSLARDTYNEQFF. CDR3 DNA: TGTGCCAGCAGCTTAGCGCGGGACACATACAATGAGCAGTTCTTC.

V gene TRBV5-4 combines with J gene TRBJ2-3, with D maybe TRBD1 (6 bases). This CDR3 comprises 15 residues. The V end lost 6 bases, the J end lost 0 bases, and 14 bases lay between the germline ends. Per germline, CDR1 SGHNT and CDR2 YYREEE (reference sequence). The CDR3 protein is CASTDGTSSTDTQYF. The DNA for the CDR3 is TGTGCCAGCACCGACGGGACAAGTAGCACAGATACGCAGTATTTT.

The chain combines TRBV10-3 with TRBJ2-7, with D possibly TRBD1 on 5 matching bases. Germline V gives CDR1 ENHRY, CDR2 SYGVKD. V was shortened by 2 bases and J by 2 bases, with 10 bases between the two germline ends. CDR3 length: 14 residues. The CDR3 DNA sequence: TGTGCCATCAGTGAGAGGGGCGGAACCTACGAGCAGTACTTC. Amino acid sequence: CAISERGGTYEQYF.

This clone has a handful of counts. A junction boundary mismatches the germline segment, possibly from a read error. The rearrangement uses TRBV9 and TRBJ2-1; the D is unclear. The CDR3 contains 12 residues. Germline V gene sequence: CDR1 SGDLS, CDR2 YYNGEE. CDR3 amino acids: CASSVAYNEQFF. The CDR3 region has the DNA TGTGCCAGCAGCGTAGCCTATAATGAGCAGTTCTTC.

V and J are TRBV18 and TRBJ1-3; the match to TRBD1 covers 9 bases. This CDR3 is 15 amino acids long. Germline loops: CDR1 KGHSH, CDR2 LQKENI. J lost 4 bases, V lost 3 bases, and 4 bases had no gene match. The CDR3 loop reads CASSPGTGYGNTIYF. The CDR3 DNA follows: TGTGCCAGCTCACCTGGGACAGGGTACGGAAACACCATATATTTT.

This clone is judged medium-sized. This sample also contains other DNA sequences that code for the same CDR3. This sequence joins TRBV4-1 and TRBJ2-5, with D perhaps TRBD1 (6 bases). The CDR3 runs to 15 residues. The V and J ends lost 4 bases and 5 bases respectively, with 17 bases between them. The V gene's germline CDR1 is MGHRA and CDR2 YSYEKL. CDR3 in DNA: TGCGCCAGCAGCCCTGAGGACAGCCCACGTGAGACCCAGTACTTC. Translating gives CASSPEDSPRETQYF.

The CDR3 region has the DNA TGTGCCAGTAGTATAGATGGGGGGCCAACCCCTTACAATGAGCAGTTCTTC. It encodes CASSIDGGPTPYNEQFF. The chain couples TRBV19 to TRBJ2-1, with D perhaps assigned TRBD1 or TRBD2 (6 bases each). Trimming removed 0 bases from V and 4 bases from J, with 16 bases in between. Germline V gives CDR1 LNHDA, CDR2 SQIVND (reference sequence). CDR3 length equals 17 residues.

This clone was detected only a few times. The chain has TRBV7-7 and TRBJ1-5; D ambiguous. V was shortened by 0 bases and J by 5 bases, with 5 bases between the two germline ends. CDR3 length: 13 amino acids. Germline assignment: CDR1 SSHAT and CDR2 FNYEAQ (reference sequence). CDR3 in amino acids: CASSLAVDQPQHF. In nucleotides, the CDR3 is TGTGCCAGCAGCTTAGCGGTTGATCAGCCCCAGCATTTT.

The rearrangement joins TRBV3-1 (or the pseudogene TRBV3-2) to TRBJ2-1; 10 bases match TRBD2. CDR1 LGHDT and CDR2 YNNKEL come from the germline V gene (reference sequence). Germline trimming cut 5 bases from V and 4 bases from J; bases unmatched to any gene: 8. The CDR3 extends over 16 amino acids. The CDR3 region is CASSFSGGSLYNEQFF. The CDR3 DNA reads TGTGCCAGCAGCTTTAGCGGGGGGAGCCTTTACAATGAGCAGTTCTTC.

This clone is a singleton in its sample. The rearrangement joins TRBV5-1 to TRBJ2-3; 9 positions match TRBD2. The J segment lost 3 bases and the V segment lost 2 bases, leaving 4 bases of the junction unmatched. The CDR3 is 15 amino acids. Germline V lookup: CDR1 SGHRS, CDR2 YFSETQ. The CDR3 reads CASSFSGGRTDTQYF. CDR3 DNA sequence: TGCGCCAGCAGCTTTAGCGGGGGAAGGACAGATACGCAGTATTTT.

The chain employs TRBV24-1 and TRBJ2-5; D is unclear. CDR3 length: 15 amino acids. With 3 bases removed from V and 3 bases from J, the gap between germline ends came to 13 bases. Germline V gene data show CDR1 as KGHDR and CDR2 as SFDVKD. The CDR3 coding sequence is TGTGCCACCAGTGATGTGGACGTTCCGAAAGAGACCCAGTACTTC. Amino acids: CATSDVDVPKETQYF.

This clone was seen a handful of times. The V gene is TRBV7-8, the J gene TRBJ2-3, with D unclear. V lost 5 bases and J lost 4, with 7 bases in between. In germline, CDR1 is SGHVS, CDR2 FQNEAQ. CDR3 length: 12 amino acids. The CDR3: CASSGRSDTQYF. CDR3 coding DNA: TGTGCCAGCAGCGGGCGGTCAGATACGCAGTATTTT.